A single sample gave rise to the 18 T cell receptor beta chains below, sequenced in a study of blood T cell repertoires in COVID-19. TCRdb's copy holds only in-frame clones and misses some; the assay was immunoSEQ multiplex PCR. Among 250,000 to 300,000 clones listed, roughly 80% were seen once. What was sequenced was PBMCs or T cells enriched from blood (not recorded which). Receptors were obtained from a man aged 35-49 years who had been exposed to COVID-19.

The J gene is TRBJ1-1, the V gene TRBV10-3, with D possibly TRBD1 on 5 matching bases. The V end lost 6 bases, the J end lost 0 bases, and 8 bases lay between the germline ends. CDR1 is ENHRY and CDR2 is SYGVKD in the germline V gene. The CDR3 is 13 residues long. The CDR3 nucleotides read TGTGCCATCAGGAGACAGATGAACACTGAAGCTTTCTTT. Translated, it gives CAIRRQMNTEAFF.

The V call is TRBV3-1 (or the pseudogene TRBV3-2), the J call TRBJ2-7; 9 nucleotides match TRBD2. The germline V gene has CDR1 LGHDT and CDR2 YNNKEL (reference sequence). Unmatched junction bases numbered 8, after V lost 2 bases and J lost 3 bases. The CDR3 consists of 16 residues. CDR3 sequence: CASSQFSGSGRYEQYF. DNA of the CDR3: TGTGCCAGCAGCCAATTTAGCGGGAGCGGTCGCTACGAGCAGTACTTC.

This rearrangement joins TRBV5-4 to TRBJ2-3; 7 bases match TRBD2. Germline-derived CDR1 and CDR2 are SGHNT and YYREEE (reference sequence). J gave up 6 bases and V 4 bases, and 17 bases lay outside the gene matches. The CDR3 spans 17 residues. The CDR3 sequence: CASSPGGLAASGDTQYF. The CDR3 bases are TGTGCCAGCAGCCCTGGAGGGCTAGCGGCTTCAGGGGATACGCAGTATTTT.

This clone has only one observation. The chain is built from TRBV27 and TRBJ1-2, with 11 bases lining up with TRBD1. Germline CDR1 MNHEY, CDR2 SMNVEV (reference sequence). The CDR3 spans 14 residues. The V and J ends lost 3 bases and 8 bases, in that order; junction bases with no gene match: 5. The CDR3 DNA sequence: TGTGCCAGCAGTTTGGACAGGGGGCTGGAGGGCTACACCTTC. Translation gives CASSLDRGLEGYTF.

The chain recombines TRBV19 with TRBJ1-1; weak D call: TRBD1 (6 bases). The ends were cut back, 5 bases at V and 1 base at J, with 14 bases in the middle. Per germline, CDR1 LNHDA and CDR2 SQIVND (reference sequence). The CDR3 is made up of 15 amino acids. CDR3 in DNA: TGTGCCAGTAGTCTTAACGGACAGCCGAACACTGAAGCTTTCTTT. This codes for CASSLNGQPNTEAFF.

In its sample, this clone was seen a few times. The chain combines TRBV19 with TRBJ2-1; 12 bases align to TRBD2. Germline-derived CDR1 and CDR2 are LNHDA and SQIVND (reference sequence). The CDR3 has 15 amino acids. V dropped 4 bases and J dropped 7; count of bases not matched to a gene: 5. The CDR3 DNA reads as TGTGCCAGTAGTACCCGACTAGCGGGGGCAAATGAGCAGTTCTTC. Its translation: CASSTRLAGANEQFF.

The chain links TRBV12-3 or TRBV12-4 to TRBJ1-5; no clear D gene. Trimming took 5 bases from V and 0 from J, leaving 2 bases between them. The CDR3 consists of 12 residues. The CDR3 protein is CASSHSNQPQHF. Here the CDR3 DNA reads TGTGCCAGCAGTCATAGCAATCAGCCCCAGCATTTT.

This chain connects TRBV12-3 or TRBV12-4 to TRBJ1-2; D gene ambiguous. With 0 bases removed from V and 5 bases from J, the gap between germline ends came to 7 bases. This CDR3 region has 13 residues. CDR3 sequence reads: CASSLARSYGYTF. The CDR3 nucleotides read TGTGCCAGCAGTTTAGCGCGGAGTTATGGCTACACCTTC.

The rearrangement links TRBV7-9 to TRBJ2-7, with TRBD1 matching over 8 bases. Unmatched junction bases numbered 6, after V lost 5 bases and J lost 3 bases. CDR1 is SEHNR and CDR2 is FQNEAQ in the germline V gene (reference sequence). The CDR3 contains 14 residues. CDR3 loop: CASSDSGQDYEQYF. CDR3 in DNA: TGTGCCAGCAGCGACTCGGGACAGGACTACGAGCAGTACTTC.

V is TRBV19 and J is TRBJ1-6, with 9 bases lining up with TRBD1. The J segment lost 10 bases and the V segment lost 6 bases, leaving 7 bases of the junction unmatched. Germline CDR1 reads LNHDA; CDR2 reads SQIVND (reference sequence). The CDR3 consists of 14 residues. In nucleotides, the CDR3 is TGTGCCAGTAGACTACAGGGGGCTTCCTCACCCCTCCACTTT. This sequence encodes CASRLQGASSPLHF.

The CDR3 here is CASSILRGQGRTNTEAFF. CDR3 bases: TGTGCCAGTAGTATCTTGAGGGGGCAGGGAAGGACGAACACTGAAGCTTTCTTT. V and J are TRBV19 and TRBJ1-1; 7 bases map to TRBD1. This CDR3 is built from 18 residues. Germline trimming cut 3 bases from V and 1 base from J; bases unmatched to any gene: 14. CDR1 and CDR2 (germline): LNHDA, SQIVND (reference sequence). The full variable domain, with the rest looked up from reference TRBV19 and TRBJ1-1, is DGGITQSPKYLFRKEGQNVTLSCEQNLNHDAMYWYRQDPGQGLRLIYYSQIVNDFQKGDIAEGYSVSREKKESFPLTVTSAQKNPTAFYLCASSILRGQGRTNTEAFFGQGTRLTVV.

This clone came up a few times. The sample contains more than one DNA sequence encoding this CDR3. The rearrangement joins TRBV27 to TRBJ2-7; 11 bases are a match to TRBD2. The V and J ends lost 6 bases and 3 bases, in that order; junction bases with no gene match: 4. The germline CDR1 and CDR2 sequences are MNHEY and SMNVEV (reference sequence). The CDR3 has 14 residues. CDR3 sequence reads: CASRAGTSGYEQYF. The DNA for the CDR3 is TGTGCCAGCAGGGCCGGGACTAGCGGCTACGAGCAGTACTTC.

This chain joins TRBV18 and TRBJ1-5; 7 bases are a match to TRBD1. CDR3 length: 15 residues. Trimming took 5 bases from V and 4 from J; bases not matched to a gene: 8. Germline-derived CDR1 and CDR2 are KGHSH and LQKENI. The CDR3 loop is CASSFTNRGNQPQHF. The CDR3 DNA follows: TGTGCCAGCTCATTTACCAACAGGGGAAATCAGCCCCAGCATTTT.

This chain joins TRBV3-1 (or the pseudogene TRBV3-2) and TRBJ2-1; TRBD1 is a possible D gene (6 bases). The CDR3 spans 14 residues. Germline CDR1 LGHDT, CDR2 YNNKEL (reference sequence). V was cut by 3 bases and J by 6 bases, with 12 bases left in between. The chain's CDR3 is CASSQNRAGNEQFF. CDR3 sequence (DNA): TGTGCCAGCAGCCAGAACAGGGCCGGCAATGAGCAGTTCTTC.

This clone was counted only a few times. The CDR3 nucleotides are TGTGCCAGTAGTCCCTCGGTCTATGGCTACACCTTC. Its protein product is CASSPSVYGYTF. The V call is TRBV19, the J call TRBJ1-2, with D hard to call. This CDR3 region has 12 residues. Germline loops: CDR1 LNHDA, CDR2 SQIVND (reference sequence). V was clipped by 5 bases and J by 4 bases, with 8 bases between them. The full variable domain, in which reference TRBV19 and TRBJ1-2 provide the parts outside the CDR3, is DGGITQSPKYLFRKEGQNVTLSCEQNLNHDAMYWYRQDPGQGLRLIYYSQIVNDFQKGDIAEGYSVSREKKESFPLTVTSAQKNPTAFYLCASSPSVYGYTFGSGTRLTVV.

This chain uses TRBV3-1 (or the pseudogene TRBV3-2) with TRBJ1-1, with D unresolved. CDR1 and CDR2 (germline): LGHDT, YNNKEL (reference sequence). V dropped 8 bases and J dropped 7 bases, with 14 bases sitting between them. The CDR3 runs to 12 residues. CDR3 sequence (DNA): TGTGCCAGCCGAGGAACCACAAATGAAGCTTTCTTT. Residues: CASRGTTNEAFF.

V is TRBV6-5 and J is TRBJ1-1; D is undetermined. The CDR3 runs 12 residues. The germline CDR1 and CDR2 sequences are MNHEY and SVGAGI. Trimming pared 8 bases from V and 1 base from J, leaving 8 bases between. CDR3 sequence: CASGRPNTEAFF. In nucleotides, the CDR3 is TGTGCCAGCGGCAGGCCGAACACTGAAGCTTTCTTT.

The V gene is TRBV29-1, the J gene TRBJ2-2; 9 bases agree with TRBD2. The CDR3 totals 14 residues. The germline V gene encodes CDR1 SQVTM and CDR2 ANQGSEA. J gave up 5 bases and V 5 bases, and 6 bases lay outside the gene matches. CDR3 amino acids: CSVRLAVGTGELFF. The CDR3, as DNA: TGCAGCGTTAGACTAGCGGTGGGGACCGGGGAGCTGTTTTTT.